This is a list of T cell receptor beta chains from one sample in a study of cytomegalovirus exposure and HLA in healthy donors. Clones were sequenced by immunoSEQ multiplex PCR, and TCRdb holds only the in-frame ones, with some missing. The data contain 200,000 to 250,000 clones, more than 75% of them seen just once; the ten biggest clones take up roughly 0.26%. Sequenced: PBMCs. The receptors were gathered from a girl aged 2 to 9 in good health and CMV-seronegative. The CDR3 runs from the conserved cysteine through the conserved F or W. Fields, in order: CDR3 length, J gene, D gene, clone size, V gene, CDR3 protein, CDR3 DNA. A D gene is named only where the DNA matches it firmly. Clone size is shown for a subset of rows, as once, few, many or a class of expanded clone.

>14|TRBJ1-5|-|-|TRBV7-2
CASSGRGGSQPQHF
TGTGCCAGCAGCGGTAGGGGGGGCAGTCAGCCCCAGCATTTT
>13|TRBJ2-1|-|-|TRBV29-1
CSVKGRVNNEQFF
TGCAGCGTTAAGGGCAGGGTGAACAATGAGCAGTTCTTC
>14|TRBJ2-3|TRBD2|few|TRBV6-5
CASTLTSGGDTQYF
TGTGCCAGCACCCTGACTAGCGGGGGCGATACGCAGTATTTT
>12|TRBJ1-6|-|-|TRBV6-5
CAARGSNSPLHF
TGTGCCGCTCGGGGGTCCAATTCACCCCTCCACTTT
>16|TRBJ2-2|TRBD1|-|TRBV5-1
CASSPEPGGVIGELFF
TGCGCCAGCAGCCCGGAGCCAGGGGGCGTGATCGGGGAGCTGTTTTTT
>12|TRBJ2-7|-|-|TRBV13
CASSPSSAEQYF
TGTGCCAGCAGCCCTTCTAGCGCCGAGCAGTACTTC
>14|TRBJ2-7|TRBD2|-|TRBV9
CASSVGLAGYEQYF
TGTGCCAGCAGCGTAGGACTAGCGGGCTACGAGCAGTACTTC
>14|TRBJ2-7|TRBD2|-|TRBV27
CASSFGGAPYEQYF
TGTGCCAGCAGTTTCGGGGGGGCCCCCTACGAGCAGTACTTC
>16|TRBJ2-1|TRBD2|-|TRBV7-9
CSSSKRLAGGKGRQFF
TGTTCCAGCAGCAAAAGACTAGCGGGAGGGAAGGGACGGCAGTTCTTC
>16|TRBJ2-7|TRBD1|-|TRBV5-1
CASSPTGGVPSYEQYF
TGCGCCAGCAGCCCGACAGGGGGTGTGCCCTCCTACGAGCAGTACTTC
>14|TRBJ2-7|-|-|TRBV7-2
CASSLAGGPSEQYF
TGTGCCAGCAGCTTAGCGGGGGGGCCAAGCGAGCAGTACTTC
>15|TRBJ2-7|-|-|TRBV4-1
CASSQVLDRSYEQYF
TGCGCCAGCAGCCAAGTGTTAGACAGGTCCTACGAGCAGTACTTC
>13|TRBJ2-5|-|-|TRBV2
CASKGGASETQYF
TGTGCCAGCAAGGGGGGGGCCTCTGAGACCCAGTACTTC
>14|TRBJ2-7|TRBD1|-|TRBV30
CAWATGTGLYEQYF
TGTGCCTGGGCCACCGGGACAGGGCTATACGAGCAGTACTTC
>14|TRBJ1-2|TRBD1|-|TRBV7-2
CASSPRTGTYGYTF
TGTGCCAGCAGCCCTAGGACAGGGACCTATGGCTACACCTTC
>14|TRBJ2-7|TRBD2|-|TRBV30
CAWNPGLAAYEQYF
TGTGCCTGGAACCCGGGACTAGCGGCCTACGAGCAGTACTTC
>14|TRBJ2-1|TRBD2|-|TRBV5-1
CASSFGGGANEQFF
TGCGCCAGCAGCTTCGGCGGGGGGGCGAATGAGCAGTTCTTC
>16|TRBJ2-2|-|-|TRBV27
CASSLSSTTDTGELFF
TGTGCCAGCAGTTTATCGAGTACCACAGACACCGGGGAGCTGTTTTTT
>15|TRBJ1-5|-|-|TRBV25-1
CASSEWGRGNQPQHF
TGTGCCAGCAGTGAATGGGGCAGGGGCAATCAGCCCCAGCATTTT
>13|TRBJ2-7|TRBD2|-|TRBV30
CAWGLAGAYEQYF
TGTGCCTGGGGACTAGCGGGAGCCTACGAGCAGTACTTC
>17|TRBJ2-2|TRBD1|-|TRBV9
CASSARRDRGRSGELFF
TGTGCCAGCAGCGCCCGCAGGGACAGGGGGCGATCCGGGGAGCTGTTTTTT
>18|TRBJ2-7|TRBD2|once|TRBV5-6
CASSLPGLAGRSKNEQYF
TGTGCCAGCAGCTTACCGGGACTAGCGGGAAGGTCAAAAAACGAGCAGTACTTC
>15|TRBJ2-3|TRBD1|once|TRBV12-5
CASATTGVSTDTQYF
TGTGCTAGTGCCACCACAGGGGTTAGCACAGATACGCAGTATTTT
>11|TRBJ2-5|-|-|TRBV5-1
CASSPEETQYF
TGCGCCAGCAGCCCCGAAGAGACCCAGTACTTC
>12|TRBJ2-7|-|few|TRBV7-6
CASSFIPGEQYF
TGTGCCAGCAGCTTTATCCCCGGGGAGCAGTACTTC
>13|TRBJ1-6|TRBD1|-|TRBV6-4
CASSRTGNSPLHF
TGTGCCAGCAGCAGGACAGGGAATTCACCCCTCCACTTT
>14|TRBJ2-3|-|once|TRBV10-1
CASSNRIEGGTQYF
TGCGCCAGCAGCAACAGAATTGAGGGAGGTACGCAGTATTTT
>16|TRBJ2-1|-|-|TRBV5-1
CASSLAVRRQVNEQFF
TGCGCCAGCAGCTTGGCCGTGCGAAGACAGGTCAATGAGCAGTTCTTC
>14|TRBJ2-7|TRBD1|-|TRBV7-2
CASSLYGQGGVRDF
TGTGCCAGCAGCTTATACGGACAGGGGGGTGTACGAGACTTC
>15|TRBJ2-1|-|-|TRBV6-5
CASTPYPPSYNEQFF
TGTGCCAGCACTCCCTATCCTCCTTCCTACAATGAGCAGTTCTTC
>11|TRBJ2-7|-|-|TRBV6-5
CASTGGNEQYF
TGTGCCAGCACGGGGGGCAACGAGCAGTACTTC
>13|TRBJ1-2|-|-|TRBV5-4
CASSLIRARGYTF
TGTGCCAGCAGCTTAATCAGGGCGAGGGGCTACACCTTC
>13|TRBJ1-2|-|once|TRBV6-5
CASSYEGNYGYTF
TGTGCCAGCAGTTACGAGGGTAACTATGGCTACACCTTC
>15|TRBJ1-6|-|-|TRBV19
CASSTGQSFNSPLHF
TGTGCCAGTAGTACCGGACAGAGTTTCAATTCACCCCTCCACTTT
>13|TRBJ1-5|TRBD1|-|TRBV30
CAWSVQGDQPQHF
TGTGCCTGGAGTGTTCAGGGGGACCAGCCCCAGCATTTT
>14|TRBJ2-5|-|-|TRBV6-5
CASSYLRARETQYF
TGTGCCAGCAGTTACCTGCGGGCTCGGGAGACCCAGTACTTC
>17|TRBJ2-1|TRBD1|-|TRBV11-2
CASSLDRSLLTYNEQFF
TGTGCCAGCAGCCTGGACAGGTCCCTTCTTACCTACAATGAGCAGTTCTTC
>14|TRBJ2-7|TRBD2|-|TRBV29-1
CSFTSDGGAYEQYF
TGCAGCTTTACGTCAGACGGGGGGGCCTACGAGCAGTACTTC
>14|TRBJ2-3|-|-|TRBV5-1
CASSLVGRTDTQYF
TGCGCCAGCAGCTTGGTGGGGCGCACAGATACGCAGTATTTT
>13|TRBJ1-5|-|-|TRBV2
CASSETGSQPQHF
TGTGCCAGCAGTGAAACGGGGTCGCAGCCCCAGCATTTT
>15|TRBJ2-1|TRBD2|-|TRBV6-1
CASTYSGGSYNEQFF
TGTGCCAGCACCTATAGCGGGGGGTCCTACAATGAGCAGTTCTTC
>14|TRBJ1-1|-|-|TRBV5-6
CASSRVGEDTEAFF
TGTGCCAGCAGCCGGGTGGGGGAGGACACTGAAGCTTTCTTT
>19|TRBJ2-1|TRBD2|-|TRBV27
CASSPYLSYGGALYNEQFF
TGTGCCAGCAGCCCCTACTTGTCTTACGGGGGGGCGTTATACAATGAGCAGTTCTTC
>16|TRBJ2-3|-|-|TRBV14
CASSQIQGGGTDTQYF
TGTGCCAGCAGCCAAATACAGGGGGGAGGGACAGATACGCAGTATTTT
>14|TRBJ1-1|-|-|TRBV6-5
CASSYSGGARRAFF
TGTGCCAGCAGTTACTCGGGGGGGGCCAGGAGAGCTTTCTTT